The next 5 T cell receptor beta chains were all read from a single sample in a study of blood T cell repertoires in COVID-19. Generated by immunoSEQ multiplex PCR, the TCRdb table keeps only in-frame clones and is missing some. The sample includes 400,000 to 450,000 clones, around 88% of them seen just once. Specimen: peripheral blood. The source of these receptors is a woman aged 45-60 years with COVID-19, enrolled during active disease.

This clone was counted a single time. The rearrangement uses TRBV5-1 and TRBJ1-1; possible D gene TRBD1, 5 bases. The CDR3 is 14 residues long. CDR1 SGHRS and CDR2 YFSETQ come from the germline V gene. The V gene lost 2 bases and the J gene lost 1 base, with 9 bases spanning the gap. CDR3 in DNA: TGCGCCAGCAGCTTTTTTGGACAGAACACTGAAGCTTTCTTT. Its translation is CASSFFGQNTEAFF.

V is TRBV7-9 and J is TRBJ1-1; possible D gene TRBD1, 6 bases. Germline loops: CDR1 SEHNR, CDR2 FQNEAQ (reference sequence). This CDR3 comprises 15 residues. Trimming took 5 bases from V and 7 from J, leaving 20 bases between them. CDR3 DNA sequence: TGTGCCAGCAGCCAAAGCCGGGGAGCGGACAGTGAAGCTTTCTTT. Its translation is CASSQSRGADSEAFF.

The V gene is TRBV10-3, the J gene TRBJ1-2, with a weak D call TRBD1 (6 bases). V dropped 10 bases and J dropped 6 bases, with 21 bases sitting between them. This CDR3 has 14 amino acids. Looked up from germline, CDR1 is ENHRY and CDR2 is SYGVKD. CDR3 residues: CATTSNRARDGYTF. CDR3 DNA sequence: TGTGCCACAACCTCAAACAGGGCCCGTGATGGCTACACCTTC.

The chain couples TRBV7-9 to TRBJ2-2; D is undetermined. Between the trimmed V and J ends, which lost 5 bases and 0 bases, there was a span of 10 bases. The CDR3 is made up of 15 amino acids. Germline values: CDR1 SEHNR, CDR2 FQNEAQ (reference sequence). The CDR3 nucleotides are TGTGCCAGCAGCCACACCCTCACGAACACCGGGGAGCTGTTTTTT. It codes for CASSHTLTNTGELFF.

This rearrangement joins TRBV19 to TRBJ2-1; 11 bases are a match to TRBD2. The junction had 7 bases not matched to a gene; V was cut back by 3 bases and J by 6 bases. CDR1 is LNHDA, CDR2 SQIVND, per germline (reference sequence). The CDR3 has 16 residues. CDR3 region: CASSMWVAGGRNEQFF. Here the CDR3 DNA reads TGTGCCAGTAGTATGTGGGTAGCGGGGGGGCGCAATGAGCAGTTCTTC.